This paragraph reports one T cell receptor (beta chain). Additional DNA sequences in this sample encode the identical CDR3. This specimen belongs to a study of blood T cell repertoires in COVID-19. Profiled with immunoSEQ multiplex PCR; TCRdb holds only in-frame clones, not every one. This sample has around 220,000 clones, with about nine tenths found just once. In germline, CDR1 is MNHEY, CDR2 SVGAGI. The CDR3 is 15 amino acids. J gave up 4 bases and V 0 bases, and 3 bases lay outside the gene matches. The receptor was derived from a man between 50 and 59 years old with acute or convalescent COVID-19. The rearrangement joins TRBV6-5 to TRBJ2-7, with TRBD1 matching 10 bases. Sequencing was carried out using peripheral blood. CDR3 sequence (DNA): TGTGCCAGCAGTTACTCGAGACAGGGGGCTTACGAGCAGTACTTC. Its protein is CASSYSRQGAYEQYF.